The 20 T cell receptor beta chains presented below share a single source sample, sequenced in a study of T-cell memory formation after mild COVID-19. TCRdb re-called the 5' RACE reads with MiXCR, one entry per CDR3 protein. The table shows around 300,000 distinct CDR3 sequences, with roughly 21% occurring only once. The sample was PBMCs or a T cell subset sorted from them (not recorded which). All receptors come from a man aged 18-30 years who had mild COVID-19 (a few samples of this study predate the infection). Cell type and time point are not known.

This clonotype was recorded a few times. This rearrangement joins TRBV18 to TRBJ2-7; 8 positions agree with TRBD1. The CDR3 sequence is 15 residues long. From germline, CDR1 is KGHSH and CDR2 LQKENI. With 3 bases clipped from V and 1 base from J, the junction kept 5 bases outside the gene matches. This CDR3 reads CASSPRQGSSYEQYF. The CDR3 DNA reads as TGTGCCAGCTCACCGCGACAGGGGTCATCCTACGAGCAGTACTTC.

This clonotype was seen more than once but under ten times. The chain has TRBV4-3 and TRBJ2-1, with 7 nucleotides matching TRBD2. The length of the CDR3 is 16 residues. Germline CDR1 and CDR2: LGHNA and YSLEER. V was clipped by 0 bases and J by 2 bases; unmatched bases: 4. This CDR3 reads CASSQEPSGPYNEQFF. The CDR3 DNA reads TGCGCCAGCAGCCAAGAGCCTAGCGGTCCCTACAATGAGCAGTTCTTC.

The rearrangement uses TRBV7-8 and TRBJ2-3; D gene unclear. Germline CDR1 is SGHVS and CDR2 is FQNEAQ. CDR3 length: 12 residues. Trimming took off 7 bases at V and 4 bases at J, with 9 bases between the two ends. This CDR3 reads CASTPTPDTQYF. Written as DNA, the CDR3 is TGTGCCAGCACCCCCACCCCAGATACGCAGTATTTT.

This clonotype has a count of ten or more. V usage is TRBV6-5 and J usage is TRBJ1-1; 9 nucleotides align to TRBD1. The trim removed 2 bases at V and 1 base at J, leaving 2 bases unmatched. Germline CDR1 and CDR2: MNHEY and SVGAGI. The CDR3 totals 15 residues. As DNA, the CDR3 is TGTGCCAGCAGTTACGACAGGGGGTCGAACACTGAAGCTTTCTTT. It is translated as CASSYDRGSNTEAFF.

This sequence joins TRBV12-3 or TRBV12-4 and TRBJ1-5, with D perhaps TRBD1 (6 bases). Trimming shortened V by 5 bases and J by 6 bases, and 8 bases separated the two germline ends. This CDR3 comprises 12 residues. CDR3 DNA sequence: TGTGCCAGCAGTGAGGACAGTCAGCCCCAGCATTTT. This sequence encodes CASSEDSQPQHF.

This clonotype turned up a few times. The chain has TRBV11-1 and TRBJ2-3, with D possibly being TRBD2 (6 bases). The CDR3 extends over 16 amino acids. The V gene lost 2 bases and the J gene lost 4 bases, with 16 bases spanning the gap. Per the germline V gene, CDR1 is SGHAT and CDR2 is FQDESV (reference sequence). CDR3 nucleotides: TGTGCCAGCAGCTTACTCCTCACTACGGGAGCAGATACGCAGTATTTT. Translating gives CASSLLLTTGADTQYF.

This clonotype was seen at least ten times. Written as DNA, the CDR3 is TGCGCCAGCAGCCAAGATCGGACAGGATTAAATCAGCCCCAGCATTTT. The encoded protein is CASSQDRTGLNQPQHF. V and J are TRBV4-3 and TRBJ1-5; 7 bases map to TRBD1. Trimming removed 0 bases from V and 4 bases from J; junction bases left unmatched: 6. The CDR3 is made up of 16 amino acids. Germline-derived CDR1 and CDR2 are LGHNA and YSLEER.

The chain joins TRBV28 to TRBJ2-1; D possibly corresponds to TRBD2 (6 bases). Deletions cut 2 bases from V and 8 bases from J, with 19 bases between. This CDR3 region has 16 residues. Germline V gene lookup returns CDR1 MDHEN and CDR2 SYDVKM. The CDR3 is CASSLVSGTGSHEQFF. The CDR3 DNA follows: TGTGCCAGCAGTTTAGTATCGGGGACTGGGTCCCATGAGCAGTTCTTC.

The chain joins TRBV11-2 to TRBJ2-5, with no clear D. Deletions cut 1 base from V and 3 bases from J, with 9 bases between. The CDR3 spans 14 residues. CDR1 is SGHAT and CDR2 is FQNNGV in the germline V gene. CDR3 DNA: TGTGCCAGCAGCTTAGTAGTGGCAGAAGAGACCCAGTACTTC. As protein: CASSLVVAEETQYF.

This clonotype was counted ten times or more. The chain couples TRBV4-3 to TRBJ2-7, with a tentative D call TRBD2 (5 bases). The CDR3 covers 14 residues. Trimming took off 4 bases at V and 4 bases at J, with 14 bases between the two ends. CDR1 and CDR2 from the germline V gene are LGHNA and YSLEER. This CDR3 is CASSPGLAIYEQYF. The CDR3 nucleotides are TGCGCCAGCAGCCCGGGATTAGCGATTTACGAGCAGTACTTC.

V is TRBV9 and J is TRBJ1-2; no clear D gene. Deletions cut 1 base from V and 2 bases from J, with 12 bases between. The CDR3 runs 15 residues. Germline CDR1 and CDR2: SGDLS and YYNGEE. CDR3 sequence (DNA): TGTGCCAGCAGCGTAACCCGCGAGTCGAACTATGGCTACACCTTC. Amino acid sequence: CASSVTRESNYGYTF.

The chain combines TRBV5-1 with TRBJ2-3; 9 bases are shared with TRBD1. Germline CDR1 and CDR2: SGHRS and YFSETQ. This CDR3 contains 16 residues. Losses at the gene ends were 4 bases for V and 1 base for J; bases not matched to a gene: 7. CDR3 DNA: TGCGCCAGCAGCAGAAGACAGGGGGGGCGCACAGATACGCAGTATTTT. Residues: CASSRRQGGRTDTQYF.

The sample holds a few counts of this clonotype. CDR3 sequence (DNA): TGTGCCAGCAGTTTATCTGGGACCCCAGATACGCAGTATTTT. Protein: CASSLSGTPDTQYF. The chain recombines TRBV12-3 or TRBV12-4 with TRBJ2-3, with D possibly being TRBD1 or TRBD2 (5 bases each). The CDR3 spans 14 residues. Trimming cost V 2 bases and J 4 bases, with 10 bases left between them.

CDR3 nucleotide sequence: TGCAGTGCTAGGACAGGGGGCTTGGAGCAGTACTTC. Its protein product is CSARTGGLEQYF. This rearrangement joins TRBV20-1 to TRBJ2-7; 10 nucleotides agree with TRBD1. Germline CDR1 and CDR2: DFQATT and SNEGSKA (reference sequence). The CDR3 loop spans 12 amino acids. After removal of 3 bases from V and 7 bases from J, the junction contained 3 bases not matched to a gene.

In this sample, this clonotype turned up many times. The chain has TRBV7-2 and TRBJ2-1; possible D gene TRBD2, 6 bases. The CDR3 runs 17 residues. The germline gives CDR1 SGHTA, CDR2 FQGNSA. The germline V and J ends were trimmed by 2 bases and 0 bases, with 14 bases remaining between them. This CDR3 reads CASSLSFSGSSYNEQFF. The DNA for the CDR3 is TGTGCCAGCAGCTTAAGTTTTAGCGGAAGCTCCTACAATGAGCAGTTCTTC.

This chain joins TRBV7-3 and TRBJ2-5, with 11 bases lining up with TRBD2. V lost 5 bases, J lost 1 base, and 3 bases stayed unmatched. The CDR3 has 15 amino acids. Germline V gene data show CDR1 as SGHTA and CDR2 as FQGTGA. The DNA for the CDR3 is TGTGCCAGCAGCGCTCTAGCGGGGGGCCAAGAGACCCAGTACTTC. Translation: CASSALAGGQETQYF.

This clonotype has only a few counts. J is TRBJ2-2 and V is TRBV20-1, with 10 bases identical to TRBD2. The CDR3 covers 14 residues. Germline assignment: CDR1 DFQATT and CDR2 SNEGSKA (reference sequence). J gave up 5 bases and V 7 bases, and 7 bases lay outside the gene matches. For the CDR3, the DNA is TGCAGTGGGGAGCGGGGGGGCCGAACCGGGGAGCTGTTTTTT. Protein product: CSGERGGRTGELFF.

This clonotype has only a few counts. V is TRBV9 and J is TRBJ1-5; maybe TRBD1 (6 bases). Germline CDR1 reads SGDLS; CDR2 reads YYNGEE. Deletions cut 3 bases from V and 7 bases from J, with 14 bases between. This CDR3 is 14 amino acids long. The CDR3 is CASSEGGLGQPQHF. In nucleotides, the CDR3 is TGTGCCAGCAGCGAGGGGGGGCTAGGACAGCCCCAGCATTTT.

The chain combines TRBV10-3 with TRBJ2-7; D is undetermined. The CDR3 extends over 14 amino acids. V shed 2 bases and J shed 2 bases, with 10 bases lying between them. From germline, CDR1 is ENHRY and CDR2 SYGVKD. CDR3 coding DNA: TGTGCCATCAGTGAGGCAGGCGAGGCCTACGAGCAGTACGTC. Translation gives CAISEAGEAYEQYV.

The rearrangement links TRBV7-2 to TRBJ2-2, with D possibly TRBD1 on 7 matching bases. This CDR3 contains 15 residues. The germline CDR1 and CDR2 sequences are SGHTA and FQGNSA. V dropped 5 bases and J dropped 4 bases, with 14 bases sitting between them. The chain's CDR3 is CASSVTGRLTGELFF. The CDR3 DNA is TGTGCCAGCAGCGTGACAGGGAGGCTCACCGGGGAGCTGTTTTTT.